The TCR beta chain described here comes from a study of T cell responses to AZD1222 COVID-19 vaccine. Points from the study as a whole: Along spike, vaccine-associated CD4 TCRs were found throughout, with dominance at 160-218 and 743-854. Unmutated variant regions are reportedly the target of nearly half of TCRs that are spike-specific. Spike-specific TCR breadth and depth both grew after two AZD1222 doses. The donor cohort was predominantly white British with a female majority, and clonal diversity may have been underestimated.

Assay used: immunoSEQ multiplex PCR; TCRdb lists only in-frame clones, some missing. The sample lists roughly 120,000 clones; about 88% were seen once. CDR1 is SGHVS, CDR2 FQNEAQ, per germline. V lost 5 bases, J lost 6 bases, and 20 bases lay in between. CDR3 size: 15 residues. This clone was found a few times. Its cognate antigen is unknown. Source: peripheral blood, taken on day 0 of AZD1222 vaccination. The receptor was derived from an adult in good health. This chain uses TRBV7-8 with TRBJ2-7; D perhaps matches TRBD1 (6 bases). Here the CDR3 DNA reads TGTGCCAGCAGCCCCCAGCCGGGACACCTGACCGAGCAGTACTTC. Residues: CASSPQPGHLTEQYF.